This T cell receptor beta chain was observed in a study of monozygotic twins with inflammatory bowel disease. Reanalyzing the 5' RACE reads, TCRdb keeps one entry per CDR3 protein, without DNA. The repertoire table contains approximately 400,000 distinct CDR3 sequences. Sequences were obtained from blood. The clonotype comes from a human donor with ulcerative colitis or Crohn's disease, or a healthy co-twin of an affected twin (not recorded which).

CDR3 residues: CSATGSTDTQYF. The chain employs TRBV20-1 and TRBJ2-3. Germline V CDR1 and CDR2: DFQATT, SNEGSKA (reference sequence). This CDR3 has 12 amino acids.